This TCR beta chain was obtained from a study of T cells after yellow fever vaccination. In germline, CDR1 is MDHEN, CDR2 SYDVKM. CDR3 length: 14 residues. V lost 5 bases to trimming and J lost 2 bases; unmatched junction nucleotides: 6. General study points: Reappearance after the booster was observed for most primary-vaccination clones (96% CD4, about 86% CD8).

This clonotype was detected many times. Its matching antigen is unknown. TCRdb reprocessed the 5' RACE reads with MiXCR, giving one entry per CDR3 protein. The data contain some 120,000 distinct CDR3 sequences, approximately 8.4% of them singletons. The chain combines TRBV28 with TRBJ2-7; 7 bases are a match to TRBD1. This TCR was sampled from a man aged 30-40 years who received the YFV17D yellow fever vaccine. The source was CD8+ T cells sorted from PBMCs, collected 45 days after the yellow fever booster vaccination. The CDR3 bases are TGTGCCAGCAGTAACCTTGGGACAGCCTACGAGCAGTACTTC. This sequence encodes CASSNLGTAYEQYF.